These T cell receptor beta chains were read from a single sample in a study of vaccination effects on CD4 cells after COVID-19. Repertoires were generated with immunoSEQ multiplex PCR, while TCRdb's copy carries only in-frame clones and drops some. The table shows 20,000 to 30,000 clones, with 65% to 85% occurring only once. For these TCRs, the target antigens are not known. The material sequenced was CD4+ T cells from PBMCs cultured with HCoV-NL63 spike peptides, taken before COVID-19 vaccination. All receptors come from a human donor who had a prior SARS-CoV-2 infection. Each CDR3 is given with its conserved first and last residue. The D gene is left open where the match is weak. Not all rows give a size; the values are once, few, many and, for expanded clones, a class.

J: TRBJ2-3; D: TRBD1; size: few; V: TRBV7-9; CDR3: CASSLTGGRVTDTQYF; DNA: TGTGCCAGCAGCTTAACAGGGGGTAGGGTCACAGATACGCAGTATTTT
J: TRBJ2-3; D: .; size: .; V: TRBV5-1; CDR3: CASTYTGTDTQYF; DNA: TGCGCCAGCACCTATACAGGGACAGATACGCAGTATTTT
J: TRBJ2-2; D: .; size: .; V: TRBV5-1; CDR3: CASSLGQNTGELFF; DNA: TGCGCCAGCAGCTTAGGGCAGAACACCGGGGAGCTGTTTTTT
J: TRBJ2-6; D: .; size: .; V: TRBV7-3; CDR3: CASSLGSGEAGANVLTF; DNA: TGTGCCAGCAGTCTTGGATCCGGGGAAGCTGGGGCCAACGTCCTGACTTTC
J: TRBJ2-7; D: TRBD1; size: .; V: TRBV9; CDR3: CASRKTGATYEQYF; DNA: TGTGCCAGCAGAAAGACAGGGGCGACCTACGAGCAGTACTTC
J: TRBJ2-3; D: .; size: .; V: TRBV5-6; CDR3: CASSSTRAGTQYF; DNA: TGTGCCAGCAGCTCGACACGGGCGGGTACGCAGTATTTT
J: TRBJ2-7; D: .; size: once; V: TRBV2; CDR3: CASSPRTYEQYF; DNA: TGTGCCAGCAGTCCACGTACATACGAGCAGTACTTC
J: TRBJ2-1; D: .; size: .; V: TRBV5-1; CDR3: CASSFIRAGNEQFF; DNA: TGCGCCAGCAGCTTCATCAGGGCCGGCAATGAGCAGTTCTTC
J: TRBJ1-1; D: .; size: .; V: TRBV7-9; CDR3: CASNPVGEYTEAFF; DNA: TGTGCCAGCAACCCAGTCGGAGAATACACTGAAGCTTTCTTT
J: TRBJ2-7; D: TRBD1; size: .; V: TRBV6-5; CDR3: CASKDWDSAYEQYF; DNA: TGTGCCAGCAAGGATTGGGACAGCGCCTACGAGCAGTACTTC
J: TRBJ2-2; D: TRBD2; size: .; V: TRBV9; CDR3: CASSPQTSGIGAGELFF; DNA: TGTGCCAGCAGCCCCCAAACTAGCGGGATTGGCGCCGGGGAGCTGTTTTTT
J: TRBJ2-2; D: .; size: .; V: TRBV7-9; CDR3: CASSLPVLAALLTGELFF; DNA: TGTGCCAGCAGCTTACCCGTTTTAGCGGCCCTCTTGACCGGGGAGCTGTTTTTT
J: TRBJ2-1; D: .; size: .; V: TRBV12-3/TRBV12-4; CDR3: CASSLDSYNEQFF; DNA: TGTGCCAGCAGTCTGGACTCCTACAATGAGCAGTTCTTC
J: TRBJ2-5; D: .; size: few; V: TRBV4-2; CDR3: CASSQEGPGTPRETQYF; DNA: TGTGCCAGCAGCCAGGAGGGGCCCGGGACTCCCAGAGAGACCCAGTACTTC
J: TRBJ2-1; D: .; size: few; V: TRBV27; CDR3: CASSLKIFHEQFF; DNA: TGTGCCAGCAGTTTAAAAATATTCCATGAGCAGTTCTTC
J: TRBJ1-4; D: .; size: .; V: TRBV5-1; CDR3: CASSLDRSNEKLFF; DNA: TGCGCCAGCAGCTTAGACAGGTCTAATGAAAAACTGTTTTTT
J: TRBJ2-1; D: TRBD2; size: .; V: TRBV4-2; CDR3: CASSQDVAGGSSYNEQFF; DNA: TGTGCCAGCAGCCAAGATGTGGCGGGGGGGAGCTCCTACAATGAGCAGTTCTTC
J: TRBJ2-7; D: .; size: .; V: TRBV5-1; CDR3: CASSLGPYYEQYF; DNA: TGCGCCAGCAGCTTGGGTCCATACTACGAGCAGTACTTC
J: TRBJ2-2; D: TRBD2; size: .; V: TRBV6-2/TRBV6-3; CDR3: CASSYSGGHTGELFF; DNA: TGTGCCAGCAGTTATAGCGGGGGGCACACCGGGGAGCTGTTTTTT
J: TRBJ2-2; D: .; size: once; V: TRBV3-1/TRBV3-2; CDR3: CASSPRTLANTGELFF; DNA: TGTGCCAGCAGCCCCCGGACACTCGCGAACACCGGGGAGCTGTTTTTT
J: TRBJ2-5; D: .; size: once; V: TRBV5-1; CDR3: CASSFGTGQETQYF; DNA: TGCGCCAGCAGCTTCGGGACGGGACAAGAGACCCAGTACTTC
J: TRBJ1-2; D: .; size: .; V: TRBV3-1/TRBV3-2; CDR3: CASNPSGGGYGYTF; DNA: TGTGCCAGCAACCCAAGCGGGGGGGGCTATGGCTACACCTTC
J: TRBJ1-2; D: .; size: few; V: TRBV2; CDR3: CASGEYGYTF; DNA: TGTGCCAGCGGTGAATATGGCTACACCTTC
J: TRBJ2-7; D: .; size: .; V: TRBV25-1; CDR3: CARHVSSSYEQYF; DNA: TGTGCCCGCCACGTCTCCAGCTCCTACGAGCAGTACTTC
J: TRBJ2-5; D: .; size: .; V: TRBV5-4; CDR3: CASSLELMGTQYF; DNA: TGTGCCAGCAGCTTGGAACTTATGGGGACCCAGTACTTC